This T cell receptor (beta chain) stems from a study of cytotoxic CD8 clonotypes in ibrutinib-treated CLL. For the study at large: Within the patient group, eleven to twelve were relapsed/refractory and over 14 treatment-naive, and approximately 17 were IGHV unmutated.

The data were produced by immunoSEQ multiplex PCR, yet TCRdb's version contains in-frame clones alone and is incomplete. Among approximately 280,000 clones, 60% to 80% were seen once, and the ten largest hold about 5.7%. This clonotype was obtained from a human donor with chronic lymphocytic leukemia. Specimen: PBMCs, collected at disease progression, from a patient treated with ibrutinib.

CDR3 loop: CASSEADRPLDEQFF. The DNA for the CDR3 is TGTGCCAGCAGTGAAGCGGACCGACCCCTGGATGAGCAGTTCTTC. The genes are TRBV6-1 and TRBJ2-1; D uncertain. Germline CDR1 is MNHNS and CDR2 is SASEGT. There are 15 residues in the CDR3. Deletions cut 0 bases from V and 8 bases from J, with 14 bases between.